Listed below are T cell receptor beta chains from one sample, sequenced in a study of T-cell memory formation after mild COVID-19. From the 5' RACE reads, TCRdb called clonotypes with MiXCR, one entry per CDR3 protein. The sample lists over 500,000 distinct CDR3 sequences; about 18% were seen once. Input material: PBMCs or a T cell subset sorted from them (not recorded which). Receptors originate from an adult woman who had mild COVID-19 (a few samples of this study predate the infection). Cell type and time point are not known. The CDR3 runs from the conserved cysteine through the conserved F or W. Each record gives: V gene, J gene, CDR3 protein.

v_call: TRBV7-3
j_call: TRBJ1-1
cdr3_aa: CASSFDHHRTEAFF

v_call: TRBV19
j_call: TRBJ1-2
cdr3_aa: CASRGTGLYTF

v_call: TRBV20-1
j_call: TRBJ2-7
cdr3_aa: CSAATKRGGEQYF

v_call: TRBV12-3/TRBV12-4
j_call: TRBJ1-1
cdr3_aa: CASFGGTEAFF

v_call: TRBV29-1
j_call: TRBJ2-2
cdr3_aa: CSVEAGTHTGELFF

v_call: TRBV4-3
j_call: TRBJ2-5
cdr3_aa: CASSPRRLCAICAVQETQYF

v_call: TRBV5-1
j_call: TRBJ2-7
cdr3_aa: CASSGDSSEQYF

v_call: TRBV11-2
j_call: TRBJ2-7
cdr3_aa: CASSLFTTGAEQYF

v_call: TRBV12-3/TRBV12-4
j_call: TRBJ1-2
cdr3_aa: CASSFGQGEALAF

v_call: TRBV12-3/TRBV12-4
j_call: TRBJ1-2
cdr3_aa: CASRERDYGYTF

v_call: TRBV5-5
j_call: TRBJ2-5
cdr3_aa: CASINPGQGKETQYF

v_call: TRBV5-1
j_call: TRBJ2-7
cdr3_aa: CASSPGTAYEQYF

v_call: TRBV7-8
j_call: TRBJ2-2
cdr3_aa: CASSLAYQTLASNTGELFF

v_call: TRBV20-1
j_call: TRBJ1-2
cdr3_aa: CSASENYGYTF

v_call: TRBV10-3
j_call: TRBJ2-7
cdr3_aa: CAISEPFPLTGWYF

v_call: TRBV5-5
j_call: TRBJ2-3
cdr3_aa: CASSLSSGTQYF

v_call: TRBV12-3/TRBV12-4
j_call: TRBJ1-2
cdr3_aa: CASTNTGQGGRSYTF

v_call: TRBV20-1
j_call: TRBJ2-7
cdr3_aa: CSARVSLPGRSYEQYF

v_call: TRBV12-3/TRBV12-4
j_call: TRBJ1-1
cdr3_aa: CASQRGQTYTEAFF

v_call: TRBV7-9
j_call: TRBJ2-4
cdr3_aa: CASSPRDGEKYF

v_call: TRBV5-6
j_call: TRBJ2-5
cdr3_aa: CASSFNPKETQYF

v_call: TRBV7-6
j_call: TRBJ1-5
cdr3_aa: CASSFGANQPQHF

v_call: TRBV5-1
j_call: TRBJ1-1
cdr3_aa: CASSRQEYTEAFF